These 27 T cell receptor beta chains were all obtained from the same sample, sequenced in a study of cytomegalovirus exposure and HLA in healthy donors. Sequencing used immunoSEQ multiplex PCR; TCRdb keeps in-frame clones, though not all of them. Among about 240,000 clones listed, roughly 89% were seen once. Sequenced sample: PBMCs. The receptors originated from a man between 18 and 29 years old in good health and CMV-seronegative.

V usage is TRBV7-2 and J usage is TRBJ1-2; TRBD1 matches at 7 bases. Unmatched junction bases numbered 4, after V lost 5 bases and J lost 4 bases. Germline V gene sequence: CDR1 SGHTA, CDR2 FQGNSA. This CDR3 comprises 13 residues. CDR3: CASSTDRSYGYTF. In DNA form, the CDR3 reads TGTGCCAGCAGCACGGACAGGAGCTATGGCTACACCTTC.

V is TRBV12-5 and J is TRBJ1-2; a possible D gene is TRBD1 (5 bases). Germline values: CDR1 LGHNT, CDR2 FRNRAP. V lost 1 base and J 9 bases, leaving 12 bases between the germline ends. CDR3 length: 13 amino acids. The CDR3, as DNA: TGTGCTAGTGGTTTGGGGGGCCCCACCAGCTACACCTTC. Translated, it gives CASGLGGPTSYTF.

This CDR3 reads CASSFVQSYQETQYF. In DNA form, the CDR3 reads TGTGCCAGCAGTTTCGTCCAGTCGTACCAAGAGACCCAGTACTTC. The V and J genes are TRBV27 and TRBJ2-5; D not resolved. Germline loops: CDR1 MNHEY, CDR2 SMNVEV (reference sequence). The CDR3 is made up of 15 amino acids. The V and J ends lost 3 bases and 0 bases respectively, with 11 bases between them.

This clone was detected only a few times. CDR3 bases: TGTGCCAGCATCCCTGCTAACTATGGCTACACCTTC. This gives the protein CASIPANYGYTF. V and J are TRBV27 and TRBJ1-2; D gene unclear. Trimming took 7 bases from V and 0 from J, leaving 6 bases between them. The CDR3 is 12 amino acids. The germline V gene has CDR1 MNHEY and CDR2 SMNVEV (reference sequence).

J is TRBJ2-1 and V is TRBV15; 8 nucleotides align to TRBD2. The V segment lost 1 base and the J segment 7 bases; nucleotides outside the gene matches: 9. The CDR3 contains 16 residues. CDR1 LNHNV and CDR2 YYDKDF come from the germline V gene (reference sequence). The DNA for the CDR3 is TGTGCCACCAGCAGAGGGGAGCGGGAGAGTGAGAATGAGCAGTTCTTC. Translated: CATSRGERESENEQFF.

The CDR3 sequence is CASSIDTGTGQFF. The DNA of the CDR3 is TGTGCCAGCAGCATCGACACCGGGACAGGGCAGTTCTTC. V is TRBV7-2 and J is TRBJ2-1; 8 nucleotides agree with TRBD1. Germline lookup yields CDR1 SGHTA and CDR2 FQGNSA. J lost 12 bases, V lost 5 bases, and 9 bases had no gene match. CDR3 length: 13 amino acids.

The chain combines TRBV9 with TRBJ2-1; the D gene is possibly TRBD2 (6 bases). The V end lost 7 bases, the J end lost 7 bases, and 27 bases lay between the germline ends. The germline V gene has CDR1 SGDLS and CDR2 YYNGEE. CDR3 size: 17 residues. CDR3 nucleotides: TGTGCCAGCGAGCCGGGACTTGCCGGTTCCGTAGGGAATGAGCAGTTCTTC. Translated: CASEPGLAGSVGNEQFF.

V is TRBV6-1 and J is TRBJ2-5; D is unclear. This CDR3 has 13 residues. The V end was cut by 4 bases, the J end by 5 bases, with 11 bases between. Germline V gene sequence: CDR1 MNHNS, CDR2 SASEGT. Here the CDR3 reads CASSVRGLETQYF. DNA of the CDR3: TGTGCCAGCAGTGTCAGAGGTTTGGAGACCCAGTACTTC.

CDR3: CASSTGQMTEAFF. CDR3 in DNA: TGTGCCAGCAGTACGGGACAAATGACTGAAGCTTTCTTT. The rearrangement joins TRBV6-5 to TRBJ1-1, with D possibly being TRBD1 (6 bases). Germline CDR1 reads MNHEY; CDR2 reads SVGAGI. The CDR3 loop spans 13 amino acids. With 5 bases removed from V and 5 bases from J, the gap between germline ends came to 12 bases.

The V call is TRBV2, the J call TRBJ2-3; 7 positions agree with TRBD1. The CDR3 length is 14 residues. Germline V gene sequence: CDR1 SNHLY, CDR2 FYNNEI. The trim removed 5 bases at V and 2 bases at J, leaving 4 bases unmatched. The CDR3 spells CASSLTGITDTQYF. The DNA for the CDR3 is TGTGCCAGCAGTCTGACAGGGATCACAGATACGCAGTATTTT.

V is TRBV5-6 and J is TRBJ2-2; TRBD1 matches 8 bases. V shed 4 bases and J 0 bases; nucleotides not matched to a gene: 5. This CDR3 spans 16 amino acids. CDR1 is SGHDT and CDR2 is YYEEEE in the germline V gene. The CDR3 spells CASSPRGRSNTGELFF. CDR3 nucleotide sequence: TGTGCCAGCAGCCCCAGGGGGCGATCGAACACCGGGGAGCTGTTTTTT.

The V and J genes are TRBV7-3 and TRBJ2-3; perhaps TRBD1 as D (6 bases). The V gene lost 3 bases and the J gene lost 4 bases, with 8 bases spanning the gap. CDR1 and CDR2 (germline): SGHTA, FQGTGA. The CDR3 runs 13 residues. The CDR3 DNA reads TGTGCCAGCAGCTTCAGGGGATCAGATACGCAGTATTTT. Protein: CASSFRGSDTQYF.

This clone was found once. V usage is TRBV2 and J usage is TRBJ2-2, with TRBD1 matching 9 bases. This CDR3 is built from 15 residues. V dropped 8 bases and J dropped 4; count of bases not matched to a gene: 8. Germline CDR1 reads SNHLY; CDR2 reads FYNNEI. CDR3 bases: TGTGCCAGCCACCGGGACAGGGCCGTCACCGGGGAGCTGTTTTTT. Translation: CASHRDRAVTGELFF.

The rearrangement joins TRBV29-1 to TRBJ2-1; perhaps TRBD1 as D (6 bases). V dropped 6 bases and J dropped 5 bases, with 14 bases sitting between them. The CDR3 consists of 13 residues. CDR1 SQVTM and CDR2 ANQGSEA come from the germline V gene. The CDR3 sequence is CSVIRDKDNEQFF. The CDR3 DNA is TGCAGCGTCATTCGGGACAAGGACAATGAGCAGTTCTTC.

On this clone itself: Other nucleotide sequences from this sample produce the same CDR3. The genes are TRBV5-1 and TRBJ2-7; 7 nucleotides match TRBD1. Trimming at V came to 4 bases and at J to 3 bases, leaving 4 bases not matched to a gene. This CDR3 comprises 13 residues. Germline CDR1 is SGHRS and CDR2 is YFSETQ. CDR3 sequence (DNA): TGCGCCAGCAGCCGAACAGGGGACTACGAGCAGTACTTC. Protein sequence: CASSRTGDYEQYF.

This clone was observed a handful of times. The chain has TRBV7-9 and TRBJ2-1, with 13 nucleotides matching TRBD2. The CDR3 runs 18 residues. Germline lookup yields CDR1 SEHNR and CDR2 FQNEAQ (reference sequence). V dropped 5 bases and J dropped 8; count of bases not matched to a gene: 15. The CDR3 reads CASSTGLAGVSFFDEQFF. CDR3 in DNA: TGTGCCAGCAGCACCGGACTAGCGGGAGTTTCTTTTTTCGATGAGCAGTTCTTC. The whole variable domain, remainder taken from reference TRBV7-9 and TRBJ2-1, is DTGVSQNPRHKITKRGQNVTFRCDPISEHNRLYWYRQTLGQGPEFLTYFQNEAQLEKSRLLSDRFSAERPKGSFSTLEIQRTEQGDSAMYLCASSTGLAGVSFFDEQFFGPGTRLTVL.

CDR3 sequence: CASSLDGSGGAVFYEQYF. CDR3 in DNA: TGTGCCAGCAGCTTAGATGGTAGCGGGGGGGCCGTCTTTTACGAGCAGTACTTC. This chain joins TRBV7-2 and TRBJ2-7, with TRBD2 identical over 11 bases. With V trimmed by 1 base and J by 4 bases, 12 bases remained unmatched. In germline, CDR1 is SGHTA, CDR2 FQGNSA. This CDR3 region has 18 residues.

The chain uses TRBV5-1 and TRBJ1-1, with D hard to call. Trimming removed 4 bases from V and 10 bases from J, with 17 bases in between. The CDR3 is made up of 13 amino acids. Germline CDR1 SGHRS, CDR2 YFSETQ. The CDR3 sequence: CASSPTYRGGAFF. CDR3 DNA: TGCGCCAGCAGCCCGACCTACAGAGGAGGAGCTTTCTTT.

Of note for this clone: This specimen includes other DNA sequences encoding the same CDR3. V gene TRBV5-1 combines with J gene TRBJ1-1; D unclear. Germline V CDR1 and CDR2: SGHRS, YFSETQ. The CDR3 is made up of 13 amino acids. Trimming left V 0 bases short and J 2 bases short, with 5 bases between. CDR3 nucleotides: TGCGCCAGCAGCTTGGTCTCCAACACTGAAGCTTTCTTT. It yields the protein CASSLVSNTEAFF.

In this sample, this clone turned up once. The chain has TRBV5-4 and TRBJ1-1, with a weak D call TRBD1 (6 bases). V was trimmed by 2 bases and J by 1 base, leaving 12 bases between them. Germline CDR1 reads SGHNT; CDR2 reads YYREEE (reference sequence). The CDR3 is 15 amino acids. CDR3 sequence reads: CASSFDTGKNTEAFF. The CDR3 DNA follows: TGTGCCAGCAGCTTCGATACAGGGAAGAACACTGAAGCTTTCTTT.

Only one count was recorded for this clone. The chain couples TRBV7-9 to TRBJ1-2, with 8 bases identical to TRBD1. The V gene end was trimmed by 8 bases and the J gene end by 5 bases; junction bases not matched to a gene: 4. Per germline, CDR1 SEHNR and CDR2 FQNEAQ (reference sequence). There are 12 residues in the CDR3. The DNA of the CDR3 is TGTGCCAGCCGACAGGGGAGGTATGGCTACACCTTC. Protein product: CASRQGRYGYTF.

The gene calls are TRBV6-1 and TRBJ2-1; D not certain. CDR1 and CDR2 (germline): MNHNS, SASEGT. Deletions cut 5 bases from V and 8 bases from J, with 13 bases between. CDR3 length: 13 amino acids. CDR3 region: CASSTIRYDEQFF. The CDR3 bases are TGTGCCAGCAGTACTATCCGGTATGATGAGCAGTTCTTC.

The CDR3: CASSAGGFTGIVGELFF. Written as DNA, the CDR3 is TGTGCCAGCAGCGCCGGTGGCTTCACAGGGATAGTCGGGGAGCTGTTTTTT. V is TRBV11-3 and J is TRBJ2-2; D possibly corresponds to TRBD1 (6 bases). CDR1 is SGHNT, CDR2 YENEEA, per germline. V lost 5 bases to trimming and J lost 7 bases, with 23 bases between them. The CDR3 is 17 residues long.

This clone was picked up many times. The chain combines TRBV4-3 with TRBJ1-6; no clear D gene. This CDR3 has 14 residues. Trimming pared 1 base from V and 7 bases from J, leaving 8 bases between. From germline, CDR1 is LGHNA and CDR2 YSLEER. The CDR3: CASSQAPGNSPLHF. CDR3 sequence (DNA): TGCGCCAGCAGCCAAGCTCCTGGCAATTCACCCCTCCACTTT.

This clone appeared a single time. This rearrangement joins TRBV4-3 to TRBJ2-2, with a possible D match to TRBD1 (6 bases). Germline CDR1 is LGHNA and CDR2 is YSLEER. Trimming stripped 1 base from V and 3 bases from J, with 15 bases between. The CDR3 contains 17 residues. CDR3 DNA sequence: TGCGCCAGCAGCCAAGCCGCAGGGGCTCGGGACACCGGGGAGCTGTTTTTT. Translation gives CASSQAAGARDTGELFF.

J is TRBJ2-7 and V is TRBV19, with D maybe TRBD1 (6 bases). The germline V gene encodes CDR1 LNHDA and CDR2 SQIVND (reference sequence). V lost 5 bases, J lost 3 bases, and 14 bases lay in between. This CDR3 is built from 14 residues. In DNA form, the CDR3 reads TGTGCCAGTAGTCGCACCTGGACAGTCTACGAGCAGTACTTC. Amino acids: CASSRTWTVYEQYF.

V is TRBV7-6 and J is TRBJ2-1; D gene unclear. Per the germline V gene, CDR1 is SGHVS and CDR2 is FNYEAQ. Trimming pared 5 bases from V and 2 bases from J, leaving 10 bases between. The CDR3 is 14 residues long. CDR3 region: CASSPPQAYNEQFF. For the CDR3, the DNA is TGTGCCAGCAGCCCCCCCCAGGCCTACAATGAGCAGTTCTTC.